The source of this T cell receptor (beta chain) is a study of blood T cell repertoires in COVID-19. Germline V gene sequence: CDR1 LGHDT, CDR2 YNNKEL (reference sequence). The length of the CDR3 is 14 residues. Trimming pared 3 bases from V and 4 bases from J, leaving 10 bases between. As handled by the study authors: Amplifying reference gene primers gave estimates of nucleated cell counts. Assay used: immunoSEQ multiplex PCR; TCRdb lists only in-frame clones, some missing. V, J and clone size are those of that table, while D and trimming were read from the DNA. The data contain approximately 56,000 clones, under 90% of them seen just once; the ten biggest clones take up 10% to 15%.

The sequencing input was peripheral blood. The chain links TRBV3-1 (or the pseudogene TRBV3-2) to TRBJ1-5; D possibly corresponds to TRBD1 (6 bases). This sequence was found in a woman older than 75 with acute or convalescent COVID-19. The CDR3 region has the DNA TGTGCCAGCAGCCAGGAAACAGGGAATCAGCCCCAGCATTTT. The encoded protein is CASSQETGNQPQHF.